Listed here are 8 T cell receptor beta chains from one sample, sequenced in a study of cytomegalovirus exposure and HLA in healthy donors. PCR was performed using 60 Vbeta and 13 Jbeta primers. The assay was immunoSEQ multiplex PCR, and TCRdb's table has in-frame clones only and misses some. The data contain roughly 160,000 clones, 70% to 90% of them seen just once; the ten biggest clones take up nearly 2.5%. Specimen: PBMCs. The source of these receptors is a male donor in good health and CMV-seronegative.

V usage is TRBV29-1 and J usage is TRBJ1-5, with D tentatively TRBD1 (5 bases). CDR3 length equals 14 residues. V lost 5 bases to trimming and J lost 4 bases, with 15 bases between them. Germline V CDR1 and CDR2: SQVTM, ANQGSEA. CDR3 DNA sequence: TGCAGCGTTTCCACGGCGGGGGATAATCAGCCCCAGCATTTT. Translation: CSVSTAGDNQPQHF.

The chain has TRBV5-4 and TRBJ2-7; 15 nucleotides match TRBD2. V gave up 3 bases and J gave up 2 bases; unmatched junction bases: 6. Germline values: CDR1 SGHNT, CDR2 YYREEE (reference sequence). CDR3 length equals 17 residues. CDR3 nucleotide sequence: TGTGCCAGCAGCTCCGGGACTAGCGGGAGGACAACCTACGAGCAGTACTTC. Translating it yields CASSSGTSGRTTYEQYF. The full variable domain, its missing parts supplied by reference TRBV5-4 and TRBJ2-7, is ETGVTQSPTHLIKTRGQQVTLRCSSQSGHNTVSWYQQALGQGPQFIFQYYREEENGRGNFPPRFSGLQFPNYSSELNVNALELDDSALYLCASSSGTSGRTTYEQYFGPGTRLTVT.

This clone showed up just once. The rearrangement joins TRBV27 to TRBJ2-3, with 11 bases fitting TRBD2. The length of the CDR3 is 16 residues. With 5 bases clipped from V and 2 bases from J, the junction kept 6 bases outside the gene matches. Per the germline V gene, CDR1 is MNHEY and CDR2 is SMNVEV (reference sequence). This CDR3 reads CASSPGTSGSTDTQYF. The CDR3 coding sequence is TGTGCCAGCAGTCCGGGGACTAGCGGATCCACAGATACGCAGTATTTT.

The genes are TRBV27 and TRBJ1-2, with a possible D match to TRBD1 (5 bases). Trimming took off 5 bases at V and 8 bases at J, with 21 bases between the two ends. CDR1 and CDR2 from the germline V gene are MNHEY and SMNVEV (reference sequence). The CDR3 runs 15 residues. CDR3 bases: TGTGCCAGCAGTGCCGTGGGCAGGGACTTTACGGGCTACACCTTC. This codes for CASSAVGRDFTGYTF.

The chain couples TRBV29-1 to TRBJ2-2; tentative D call: TRBD1 (6 bases). The germline CDR1 and CDR2 sequences are SQVTM and ANQGSEA. There are 13 residues in the CDR3. With 5 bases removed from V and 7 bases from J, the gap between germline ends came to 14 bases. CDR3 protein: CSVRTGSDGELFF. CDR3 nucleotides: TGCAGCGTTAGAACAGGGTCCGACGGGGAGCTGTTTTTT.

This rearrangement joins TRBV18 to TRBJ2-2, with 7 bases that match TRBD2. Germline V gene lookup returns CDR1 KGHSH and CDR2 LQKENI. This CDR3 comprises 13 residues. J was trimmed by 6 bases and V by 2 bases; bases with no gene match: 0. The CDR3 reads CASSPTSAGELFF. CDR3 nucleotides: TGTGCCAGCTCACCAACTAGCGCCGGGGAGCTGTTTTTT.

The genes are TRBV18 and TRBJ2-1, with D hard to call. The CDR3 extends over 17 amino acids. Germline CDR1 is KGHSH and CDR2 is LQKENI. Trimming removed 3 bases at V and 0 bases at J, with 15 bases between. The CDR3 is CASSPRTAASSYNEQFF. CDR3 sequence (DNA): TGTGCCAGCTCACCTCGAACCGCGGCCAGCTCCTACAATGAGCAGTTCTTC.

This clone has more than one count but fewer than ten. The chain combines TRBV15 with TRBJ2-7; tentative D call: TRBD2 (6 bases). The CDR3 has 14 amino acids. Deletions cut 0 bases from V and 3 bases from J, with 9 bases between. Germline V CDR1 and CDR2: LNHNV, YYDKDF (reference sequence). CDR3 nucleotides: TGTGCCACCAGCAGAGATCTCGGGGGCTACGAGCAGTACTTC. Protein sequence: CATSRDLGGYEQYF.